Presented here are 18 T cell receptor beta chains from one specimen sequenced in a study of blood T cells in healthy people across ages. The second PCR ran about 6 to 11 cycles with a sample-barcoded 5' primer and J-beta primers. TCRdb recomputed calls from the 5' RACE reads with MiXCR, one row per CDR3 protein. The table lists roughly 680,000 distinct CDR3 sequences, approximately 52% of them singletons, with about 13% in the top ten. Specimen: blood. The receptors here all came from a woman older than 75 in good health.

The V call is TRBV28, the J call TRBJ2-2; no firm D call. Germline values: CDR1 MDHEN, CDR2 SYDVKM. With 2 bases removed from V and 5 bases from J, the gap between germline ends came to 15 bases. The CDR3 contains 16 residues. The CDR3 reads CASSLLEEGKTGELFF. The CDR3 nucleotides read TGTGCCAGCAGTTTACTAGAAGAAGGAAAAACCGGGGAGCTGTTTTTT.

V usage is TRBV20-1 and J usage is TRBJ2-1; D is perhaps TRBD2 (5 bases). Trimming removed 5 bases from V and 10 bases from J, with 12 bases in between. CDR1 and CDR2 (germline): DFQATT, SNEGSKA (reference sequence). There are 11 residues in the CDR3. In nucleotides, the CDR3 is TGCAGTGCTGGAGGCAGCGCCGAGCAGTTCTTC. It codes for CSAGGSAEQFF.

This chain joins TRBV7-8 and TRBJ2-5, with TRBD2 matching 11 bases. CDR1 is SGHVS and CDR2 is FQNEAQ in the germline V gene. The CDR3 is 17 residues long. Trimming at V came to 1 base and at J to 0 bases, leaving 4 bases not matched to a gene. The chain's CDR3 is CASSLVRTSGYQETQYF. DNA for the CDR3: TGTGCCAGCAGCTTAGTCCGGACTAGCGGGTACCAAGAGACCCAGTACTTC.

The sample holds a few counts of this clonotype. This chain connects TRBV21-1 to TRBJ2-1; the D call of TRBD2 is as the table states it, not checked on the DNA. TRBV21-1 is noted as a pseudogene. There are 18 residues in the CDR3. This chain's CDR3 is CASSTNPPAGGTYNEQFF. The CDR3 region has the DNA TGTGCCAGCAGCACTAACCCCCCAGCGGGAGGAACCTACAATGAGCAGTTCTTC.

This clonotype was detected ten times or more. The chain couples TRBV7-8 to TRBJ2-1; 9 bases map to TRBD2. V trimming: 2 bases; J trimming: 10 bases; junction bases outside the gene matches: 6. The CDR3 extends over 14 amino acids. CDR1 SGHVS and CDR2 FQNEAQ come from the germline V gene. In DNA form, the CDR3 reads TGTGCCAGCAGCTTAATGGCCCTAGCGGGGGAGCAGTTCTTC. Protein product: CASSLMALAGEQFF.

This clonotype was detected only a few times. The chain uses TRBV6-5 and TRBJ2-5, with D tentatively TRBD2 (6 bases). Trimming left V 7 bases short and J 5 bases short, with 14 bases between. The germline V gene encodes CDR1 MNHEY and CDR2 SVGAGI. This CDR3 contains 13 residues. CDR3: CASNTGRSETQYF. For the CDR3, the DNA is TGTGCCAGCAACACCGGGAGATCGGAGACCCAGTACTTC.

In the case of this clonotype: Here the CDR3 omits its conserved ending phenylalanine or tryptophan, so a read error is the likely source. The gene calls are TRBV28 and TRBJ1-2; D is perhaps TRBD1 (6 bases). Germline V gene sequence: CDR1 MDHEN, CDR2 SYDVKM. Trimming pared 6 bases from V and 0 bases from J, leaving 17 bases between. The CDR3 loop spans 16 amino acids. The CDR3 DNA follows: TGTGCCAGCAGCTTTGACAGGCGCCCCTCTAACTATGGCTACACCTTA. Protein sequence: CASSFDRRPSNYGYTL.

The gene calls are TRBV6-5 and TRBJ2-1; possibly TRBD2 for D (6 bases). TRBJ2-7 explains the end of the DNA better; the J call may be wrong. The CDR3 runs to 15 residues. Germline CDR1 and CDR2: MNHEY and SVGAGI. The CDR3 nucleotides are TGTGCCAGCAGTTACGGTGGGACTTCCCACAATGAGCAGTACTTC. Translated: CASSYGGTSHNEQYF.

The chain carries TRBV5-1 and TRBJ1-2; D is uncertain. CDR1 and CDR2 (germline): SGHRS, YFSETQ. V was shortened by 0 bases and J by 8 bases, with 11 bases between the two germline ends. This CDR3 comprises 13 residues. The CDR3 is CASSLEAETGYTF. The DNA of the CDR3 is TGCGCCAGCAGCTTGGAAGCAGAGACCGGCTACACCTTC.

There are many counts of this clonotype. The chain recombines TRBV7-9 with TRBJ2-3; D call uncertain. The germline gives CDR1 SEHNR, CDR2 FQNEAQ (reference sequence). V was trimmed by 1 base and J by 4 bases, leaving 6 bases between them. This CDR3 region has 13 residues. The DNA of the CDR3 is TGTGCCAGCAGCTTAGTATTTCCAGATACGCAGTATTTT. This sequence encodes CASSLVFPDTQYF.

The J gene is TRBJ2-7, the V gene TRBV4-2; TRBD2 matches 13 bases. Trimming cost V 1 base and J 5 bases; bases outside gene matches: 8. This CDR3 is 17 amino acids long. From germline, CDR1 is LGHNA and CDR2 YNFKEQ. The CDR3 DNA sequence: TGTGCCAGCAGCCAAGGCGCCACTAGCGGGAGGGCCCACGAGCAGTACTTC. Its translation: CASSQGATSGRAHEQYF.

As to this clonotype: A read error may account for a junction end that differs from germline. J is TRBJ1-1 and V is TRBV4-2; a possible D gene is TRBD1 (6 bases). CDR1 LGHNA and CDR2 YNFKEQ come from the germline V gene. The CDR3 sequence is 16 residues long. CDR3 in DNA: TGTGTCAGCAGCCAAGTGATTCGGGGGCCGCGAACTGAAGCTTTCTTT. Translated, it gives CVSSQVIRGPRTEAFF.

J is TRBJ2-3 and V is TRBV28, with D tentatively TRBD2 (5 bases). In germline, CDR1 is MDHEN, CDR2 SYDVKM. The CDR3 has 15 residues. V lost 4 bases and J 3 bases, leaving 14 bases between the germline ends. The CDR3 loop is CASSSLAPQTDTQYF. Written as DNA, the CDR3 is TGTGCCAGCAGTTCCCTAGCTCCCCAAACAGATACGCAGTATTTT.

The rearrangement joins TRBV12-3 or TRBV12-4 to TRBJ1-5, with D unclear. With 7 bases removed from V and 7 bases from J, the gap between germline ends came to 14 bases. This CDR3 has 13 residues. The CDR3 loop reads CASTQGRFQPQHF. The CDR3 DNA reads TGTGCCAGCACCCAAGGAAGGTTCCAGCCCCAGCATTTT.

The chain is built from TRBV29-1 and TRBJ2-1, with D hard to call. Germline CDR1 reads SQVTM; CDR2 reads ANQGSEA. Trimming cost V 4 bases and J 9 bases, with 10 bases left between them. The CDR3 runs to 11 residues. CDR3 sequence: CSVGWRSEQFF. CDR3 nucleotide sequence: TGCAGCGTTGGCTGGCGAAGTGAGCAGTTCTTC.

In this sample, this clonotype turned up a few times. The rearrangement links TRBV28 to TRBJ2-5, with a tentative D call TRBD2 (7 bases). The J call may be faulty, since TRBJ2-7 better matches the DNA end. This CDR3 region has 16 residues. Germline V gene sequence: CDR1 MDHEN, CDR2 SYDVKM. Written as DNA, the CDR3 is TGTGCCAGCAGTTTAAGGGGGGGGCAGGGAATCTACGAGCAGTACTTC. Translation: CASSLRGGQGIYEQYF.

The genes are TRBV6-2 or TRBV6-3 and TRBJ2-1; no reliable D call. Germline V CDR1 and CDR2: MNHEY, SVGEGT. This CDR3 comprises 14 residues. The V end lost 11 bases, the J end lost 3 bases, and 17 bases lay between the germline ends. In DNA, the CDR3 is TGTGCCGTCACCTCCCCACCCCTCTACAATGAGCAGTTCTTC. Amino acids: CAVTSPPLYNEQFF.

Turning to this clonotype: A much larger clone is a single base away; this may be a read error. CDR3: CASSFRGLGYNEQYF. CDR3 nucleotides: TGTGCCAGCAGCTTCAGGGGTCTGGGGTACAATGAGCAGTACTTC. The chain recombines TRBV7-2 with TRBJ2-5; a weak D match, TRBD1 (6 bases). The CDR3 length is 15 residues. Trimming took 3 bases from V and 11 from J, leaving 22 bases between them. Looked up from germline, CDR1 is SGHTA and CDR2 is FQGNSA.